These 11 T cell receptor beta chains were sequenced from one sample in a study of blood T cell repertoires in COVID-19. Method: immunoSEQ multiplex PCR; TCRdb's copy keeps in-frame clones and lacks some. The table has about 110,000 clones, roughly 80% seen once; the top ten hold approximately 15%. Material: peripheral blood. These receptor sequences come from a woman older than 75 with acute or convalescent COVID-19.

This clone appeared a few times. CDR3 amino acids: CASSSSAALATDTQYF. The CDR3, as DNA: TGCGCCAGCAGCTCCTCCGCGGCGCTTGCCACAGATACGCAGTATTTT. This chain links TRBV5-1 with TRBJ2-3; no reliable D call. Germline CDR1 reads SGHRS; CDR2 reads YFSETQ. V was trimmed by 3 bases and J by 2 bases, leaving 16 bases between them. The CDR3 is 16 amino acids.

V usage is TRBV28 and J usage is TRBJ1-2, with D unresolved. V dropped 3 bases and J dropped 0 bases, with 11 bases sitting between them. This CDR3 has 15 residues. Germline V CDR1 and CDR2: MDHEN, SYDVKM. The CDR3 nucleotides are TGTGCCAGCAGTTTTTCGTCTTCAGCTAACTATGGCTACACCTTC. Protein product: CASSFSSSANYGYTF.

The rearrangement joins TRBV20-1 to TRBJ2-5, with D hard to call. The ends were cut back, 3 bases at V and 5 bases at J, with 7 bases in the middle. Germline CDR1 DFQATT, CDR2 SNEGSKA (reference sequence). This CDR3 is built from 11 residues. The chain's CDR3 is CSASLGETQYF. CDR3 coding DNA: TGCAGTGCTAGCCTCGGGGAGACCCAGTACTTC.

The V and J genes are TRBV7-2 and TRBJ1-2; tentatively, D is TRBD1 (5 bases). Trimming removed 6 bases from V and 1 base from J, with 15 bases in between. The germline CDR1 and CDR2 sequences are SGHTA and FQGNSA. The CDR3 consists of 15 residues. The CDR3 spells CASSAGRLLNYGYTF. Here the CDR3 DNA reads TGTGCCAGCAGTGCGGGGCGACTACTTAACTATGGCTACACCTTC.

The chain employs TRBV19 and TRBJ1-5; D is perhaps TRBD1 (5 bases). Germline V gene sequence: CDR1 LNHDA, CDR2 SQIVND (reference sequence). The length of the CDR3 is 14 residues. The V gene lost 5 bases and the J gene lost 6 bases, with 14 bases spanning the gap. In DNA, the CDR3 is TGTGCCAGTAGTGGGGGGGAATGGGGTCAGCCCCAGCATTTT. Protein product: CASSGGEWGQPQHF.

The chain uses TRBV5-4 and TRBJ2-1; D perhaps matches TRBD2 (5 bases). This CDR3 comprises 14 residues. Germline CDR1 is SGHNT and CDR2 is YYREEE (reference sequence). V lost 1 base, J lost 2 bases, and 7 bases lay in between. CDR3 protein: CASSLYGTYNEQFF. The DNA for the CDR3 is TGTGCCAGCAGCTTGTACGGGACCTACAATGAGCAGTTCTTC.

This chain uses TRBV4-1 with TRBJ1-5, with TRBD1 identical over 10 bases. The junction had 10 bases not matched to a gene; V was cut back by 0 bases and J by 2 bases. The germline CDR1 and CDR2 sequences are MGHRA and YSYEKL. The CDR3 loop spans 19 amino acids. The CDR3 protein is CASSQDSGDRGTRNQPQHF. The CDR3 DNA sequence: TGCGCCAGCAGCCAAGATTCAGGGGACAGGGGAACCCGCAATCAGCCCCAGCATTTT.

The CDR3 loop reads CASSQEGSGSFTDTQYF. The CDR3 region has the DNA TGCGCCAGCAGCCAAGAGGGTAGCGGGAGTTTCACAGATACGCAGTATTTT. The J gene is TRBJ2-3, the V gene TRBV4-3, with 9 positions matching TRBD2. CDR3 length equals 17 residues. Germline values: CDR1 LGHNA, CDR2 YSLEER. Unmatched junction bases numbered 6, after V lost 0 bases and J lost 2 bases.

This clone turned up a few times. V usage is TRBV29-1 and J usage is TRBJ2-7, with 9 positions matching TRBD1. This CDR3 comprises 13 residues. J gave up 3 bases and V 8 bases, and 8 bases lay outside the gene matches. In germline, CDR1 is SQVTM, CDR2 ANQGSEA. CDR3 nucleotides: TGCAGCACCTCGGGACAGGGTATCTACGAGCAGTACTTC. Translated, it gives CSTSGQGIYEQYF.

This sequence joins TRBV2 and TRBJ2-1; 7 bases line up with TRBD2. Germline CDR1 SNHLY, CDR2 FYNNEI. The CDR3 contains 13 residues. Trimming took 10 bases from V and 1 from J; bases not matched to a gene: 4. The CDR3 loop reads CATSGTSYNEQFF. As DNA, the CDR3 is TGTGCCACGAGCGGGACTTCCTACAATGAGCAGTTCTTC.

The J gene is TRBJ2-3, the V gene TRBV4-1, with 9 bases aligning to TRBD2. The V and J ends lost 0 bases and 4 bases, in that order; junction bases with no gene match: 5. CDR1 is MGHRA, CDR2 YSYEKL, per germline. The CDR3 is made up of 16 amino acids. The CDR3 nucleotides read TGCGCCAGCAGCCAAGATAGCGGGAGTAGGGCAGATACGCAGTATTTT. As protein: CASSQDSGSRADTQYF.